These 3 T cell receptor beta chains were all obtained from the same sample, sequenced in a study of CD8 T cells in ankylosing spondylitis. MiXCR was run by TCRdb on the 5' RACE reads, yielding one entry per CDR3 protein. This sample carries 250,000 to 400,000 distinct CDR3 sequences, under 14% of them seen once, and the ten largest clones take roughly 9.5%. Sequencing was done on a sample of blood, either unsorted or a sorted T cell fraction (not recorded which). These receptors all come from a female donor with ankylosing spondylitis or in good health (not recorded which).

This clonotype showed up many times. For the CDR3, the DNA is TGCAGCGCGCTCACAGGAGAAGAGACCCAGTACTTC. Its translation is CSALTGEETQYF. The V and J genes are TRBV29-1 and TRBJ2-5; D might be TRBD1 (5 bases). The CDR3 loop spans 12 amino acids. The V and J ends lost 7 bases and 3 bases respectively, with 12 bases between them. CDR1 and CDR2 (germline): SQVTM, ANQGSEA.

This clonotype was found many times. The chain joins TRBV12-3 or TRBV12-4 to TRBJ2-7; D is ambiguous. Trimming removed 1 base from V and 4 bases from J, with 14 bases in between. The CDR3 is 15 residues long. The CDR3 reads CASSLGNPRPYEQYF. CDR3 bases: TGTGCCAGCAGTTTAGGCAACCCGAGACCTTACGAGCAGTACTTC.

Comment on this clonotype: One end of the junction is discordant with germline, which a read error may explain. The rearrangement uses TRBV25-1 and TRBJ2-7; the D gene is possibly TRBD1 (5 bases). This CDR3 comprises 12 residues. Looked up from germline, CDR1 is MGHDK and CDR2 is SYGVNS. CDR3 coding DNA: TGTGCTACCGCGATAGGGGCCTACGAGCAGAACTTC. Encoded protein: CATAIGAYEQNF.